Listed below are T cell receptor beta chains from one sample, sequenced in a study of T cell repertoires in cytomegalovirus infection. These receptors' antigens are unknown. From the reads, TCRdb called clonotypes with MiXCR, one entry per CDR3 protein. The sample consists of 650,000 to 900,000 distinct CDR3 sequences, roughly 28% of them appearing once. The source material was cultured CD8+ T cells from PBMCs, sampled from culture after CMV antigen stimulation. Every receptor here comes from a human donor in good health (CMV status not recorded). Some clones in this sample may be carry-over from other donors' samples. The CDR3 runs from the conserved cysteine through the conserved F or W. D genes are given only for firm matches. Rows may omit the clone size; those that give it use once, few, many or a size class.

D	V	J	size	DNA	CDR3
NA	TRBV3-1	TRBJ2-2	NA	TGTGCCAGCAGCCAAGTAGAAGTCTTGGAGAACACCGGGGAGCTGTTTTTT	CASSQVEVLENTGELFF
TRBD1	TRBV2	TRBJ2-1	NA	TGTGCCAGGACCGGGACAGGGTACAATGAGCAGTTCTTC	CARTGTGYNEQFF
NA	TRBV27	TRBJ2-3	NA	TGTGCCAGCAGTTCCGGGACTTACAGCACAGATACGCAGTATTTT	CASSSGTYSTDTQYF
TRBD1	TRBV6-2/TRBV6-3	TRBJ2-6	few	TGTGCCAGCAGTTCCATCGAACAGGGGGCGTATGGGGCCAACGTCCTGACTTTC	CASSSIEQGAYGANVLTF
NA	TRBV6-1	TRBJ2-3	once	TGTGCCAGCAGTGTAAGACTTAGCACAGATACGCAGTATTTT	CASSVRLSTDTQYF
NA	TRBV12-3/TRBV12-4	TRBJ1-4	NA	TGTGCCAGCAGTCCCTTGACCATTAATGAAAAACTGTTTTTT	CASSPLTINEKLFF
NA	TRBV15	TRBJ2-7	NA	TGTGCCACCAGCAGAGATCTCGGGGGCAACCACGAGCAGTACTTC	CATSRDLGGNHEQYF
TRBD2	TRBV7-7	TRBJ2-2	NA	TGTGCTAGCAGCTTCCTAGCGGGGGAGAGCACCGGGGAGCTGTTTTTT	CASSFLAGESTGELFF
TRBD2	TRBV19	TRBJ2-2	NA	TGTGCCAGTAGAACTACGGGAGGGCTAGTAACCGGGGAGCTGTTTTTT	CASRTTGGLVTGELFF
NA	TRBV10-3	TRBJ2-1	NA	TGTGCCATCAGTGAACAGCGTCAGGGCTTGTACAATGAGCAGTTCTTC	CAISEQRQGLYNEQFF
NA	TRBV7-6	TRBJ1-2	many	TGTGCCAGCAGCTCCCCCTCGGCAGGCCTGGGCTACACCTTC	CASSSPSAGLGYTF
TRBD2	TRBV6-5	TRBJ2-3	NA	TGTGCCAGCAGACCTAGCGGGGGCCTAACCACAGATACGCAGTATTTT	CASRPSGGLTTDTQYF
TRBD1	TRBV7-6	TRBJ1-6	NA	TGTGCCAGCAGCCCCGGGACAGGGGGACGGAATTCACCCCTCCACTTT	CASSPGTGGRNSPLHF
NA	TRBV5-6	TRBJ1-4	NA	TGTGCCAGCAGCTTGGGTTCGCCCGTGGCTAATGAAAAACTGTTTTTT	CASSLGSPVANEKLFF
NA	TRBV7-3	TRBJ2-2	NA	TGTGCCAGCAGCTGGGGGGTCACCGGGGAGCTGTTTTTT	CASSWGVTGELFF
NA	TRBV10-1	TRBJ1-4	NA	TGCGCCAGCAGTGATTATTCGGGGGCAGGTGAAAAACTGTTTTTT	CASSDYSGAGEKLFF
TRBD1	TRBV4-1	TRBJ2-2	few	TGTGCCAGCAGCCAAGAAGGACAGGGAAAGGATGACACCGGGGAGCTGTTTTTT	CASSQEGQGKDDTGELFF
NA	TRBV7-9	TRBJ2-1	few	TGTGCCACGAGAGAGGACGGAGCCTACAATGAGCAGTTCTTC	CATREDGAYNEQFF
NA	TRBV7-6	TRBJ1-5	few	TGTGCCAGCAGCTTAGACACAGGGAGCGAGTACAATCAGCCCCAGCATTTT	CASSLDTGSEYNQPQHF
NA	TRBV7-6	TRBJ2-1	few	TGTGCCAGCAGCCCCGGTGGGGATTTGAATGAGCAGTTCTTC	CASSPGGDLNEQFF
TRBD1	TRBV7-8	TRBJ2-3	few	TGTGCCAGCAGCTATCCGGTGGGCAGGGGGCGCGCAGATACGCAGTATTTT	CASSYPVGRGRADTQYF
TRBD2	TRBV12-3/TRBV12-4	TRBJ2-3	many	TGTGCCAGCAGTCAGACTAGCGGGGGGCGGCGGGATACGCAGTATTTT	CASSQTSGGRRDTQYF
TRBD1	TRBV2	TRBJ1-1	few	TGTGCCAGCAGTGACCGGGGGACAGGGGGCTCGGAAGCTTTCTTT	CASSDRGTGGSEAFF
NA	TRBV6-5	TRBJ1-1	many	TGTGCCAGCAGTTACTCGGGGGAGGGAAACACTGAAGCTTTCTTT	CASSYSGEGNTEAFF
NA	TRBV10-3	TRBJ1-1	NA	TGTGCCATCAGGACCCGAAGTCATGCAGGGGCTGAGGACACTGAAGCTTTCTTT	CAIRTRSHAGAEDTEAFF
NA	TRBV7-2	TRBJ1-1	NA	TGTGCCAGCAGCTTAGGAAGGGGCGGCCGGAACACTGAAGCTTTCTTT	CASSLGRGGRNTEAFF
NA	TRBV7-9	TRBJ1-1	many	TGTGCCAGCAGCCAACTCTCAGGGGTGAACACTGAAGCTTTCTTT	CASSQLSGVNTEAFF
NA	TRBV6-5	TRBJ2-5	NA	TGTGCCAGCAGTTACCCCCCCGGGCAGGGTGGGGAGACCCAGTACTTC	CASSYPPGQGGETQYF
TRBD2	TRBV7-8	TRBJ2-5	few	TGTGCCAGCAGCCGAGAAGCGGGGGGCTCGGAGACCCAGTACTTC	CASSREAGGSETQYF
NA	TRBV7-9	TRBJ2-1	few	TGTGCCAGCAGGTCCGTGGGCCACAATGAGCAGTTCTTC	CASRSVGHNEQFF
NA	TRBV20-1	TRBJ2-5	NA	TGCAGTGCCCGAGGCGCAGACGAAGAGACCCAGTACTTC	CSARGADEETQYF